The clone carrying this TCR beta chain was found a few times. The sample comes from a study of patients and donors after allogeneic stem cell transplantation. The germline CDR1 and CDR2 sequences are SGHAT and FQNNGV. The CDR3 contains 15 residues. Between the trimmed V and J ends, which lost 1 base and 4 bases, there was a span of 13 bases. MiXCR was run by TCRdb on the RT-PCR reads, yielding one entry per CDR3 protein. The table shows approximately 150,000 distinct CDR3 sequences, with roughly two fifths occurring only once. This TCR came from a human donor who was either an allogeneic HSCT recipient or a stem cell or donor lymphocyte infusion donor (not recorded which). It is not recorded whose cells these are; they may come from a transplant donor. The chain has TRBV11-2 and TRBJ2-5; unclear D gene. The material sequenced was blood, either unsorted or a sorted T cell fraction (not recorded which). Here the CDR3 reads CASSLVVAFGETQYF. The CDR3 bases are TGTGCCAGCAGCTTAGTGGTAGCCTTTGGAGAGACCCAGTACTTC. The whole variable domain, filled in from reference TRBV11-2 and TRBJ2-5, reads EAGVAQSPRYKIIEKRQSVAFWCNPISGHATLYWYQQILGQGPKLLIQFQNNGVVDDSQLPKDRFSAERLKGVDSTLKIQPAKLEDSAVYLCASSLVVAFGETQYFGPGTRLLVL.